Listed below are T cell receptor beta chains from one sample, sequenced in a study of blood T cell repertoires in COVID-19. Libraries were prepared by immunoSEQ multiplex PCR; TCRdb keeps only in-frame clonotypes and omits some of them. The table lists about 120,000 clones, about 87% of them singletons. Sequenced sample: peripheral blood. All receptors derive from a woman between 65 and 79 years old with acute or convalescent COVID-19. Each CDR3 is given with its conserved first and last residue. A D gene is named only where the DNA matches it firmly. The size of a clone is reported for some rows only, either as once, few or many, or as a class for expanded clones.

D	V	size	J	DNA	CDR3
TRBD1	TRBV5-1	.	TRBJ1-4	TGCGCCAGCAGCAGGGACAGCGAAAAACTGTTTTTT	CASSRDSEKLFF
.	TRBV11-3	.	TRBJ1-1	TGTGCCAGCAGCGACGGGGGAAGAAACACTGAAGCTTTCTTT	CASSDGGRNTEAFF
TRBD2	TRBV5-1	.	TRBJ2-1	TGCGCCAGCAGCTTGCCAACTAGCGGGGAGTTGAATGAGCAGTTCTTC	CASSLPTSGELNEQFF
TRBD1	TRBV24-1	few	TRBJ2-1	TGTGCCACCAGTGAACGGGACAGGGGGCGCGGCAATGAGCAGTTCTTC	CATSERDRGRGNEQFF
TRBD1	TRBV28	.	TRBJ1-2	TGTGCCAGCAGTTTAGGGGACAGGGGTTTGGGCTACACCTTC	CASSLGDRGLGYTF
.	TRBV4-2	.	TRBJ1-2	TGTGCCAGCAGCCAAGATATCGCAACGGGGTTCGTTCGCCCAACTTTCTTC	CASSQDIATGFVRPTFF
.	TRBV12-3/TRBV12-4	.	TRBJ2-7	TGTGCCAGCAGTTTGAGAGAGGGCGAGCAGTACTTC	CASSLREGEQYF
.	TRBV9	.	TRBJ1-4	TGTGCCAGCAGCGTAGCGGGGGGCGATGAAAAACTGTTTTTT	CASSVAGGDEKLFF
.	TRBV5-6	few	TRBJ1-5	TGTGCCAGCAGCTTGTTCCAGGATCAGCCCCAGCATTTT	CASSLFQDQPQHF
.	TRBV5-1	.	TRBJ2-3	TGCGCCAGCAGCTTGGATGGGGGGGCTGCAGATACGCAGTATTTT	CASSLDGGAADTQYF
.	TRBV10-3	.	TRBJ2-1	TGTGCCATCACCGAAGGAGGGAGCTCCTACAATGAGCAGTTCTTC	CAITEGGSSYNEQFF
.	TRBV18	.	TRBJ2-3	TGTGCCAGCTCACCACCTGTACAGGGGGGGAGCACAGATACGCAGTATTTT	CASSPPVQGGSTDTQYF
.	TRBV27	few	TRBJ2-7	TGTGCCAGCAGTTCCGGCCAGACGGGATCCTACGAGCAGTACTTC	CASSSGQTGSYEQYF
TRBD2	TRBV28	.	TRBJ2-5	TGTGCCAGCAGTTTATCCGGGGGGGATATAAGAAGGACCCAGTACTTC	CASSLSGGDIRRTQYF
TRBD1	TRBV14	.	TRBJ1-4	TGTGCCAGCAGCCCCAGGGGGACAGGTCTAGTGGAAAAACTGTTTTTT	CASSPRGTGLVEKLFF
.	TRBV28	.	TRBJ1-1	TGTGCCAGCAGTTTAAGGGGGTCTGAAGCTTTCTTT	CASSLRGSEAFF
TRBD1	TRBV28	.	TRBJ2-7	TGTGCCAGCAGTTTCGGGACAGGGGGTCTCGAGCAGTACTTC	CASSFGTGGLEQYF
.	TRBV28	.	TRBJ1-2	TGTGCCAGCGGACCGGACAGAGTAGGGTTTGTCAGCTTC	CASGPDRVGFVSF
.	TRBV5-1	.	TRBJ1-4	TGCGCCAGCAGCCAACAGGGTCATAATGAAAAACTGTTTTTT	CASSQQGHNEKLFF
.	TRBV28	.	TRBJ2-7	TGTGCCAGCAGTTTACGTACCGGGACAATGGTCTACGAGCAGTACTTC	CASSLRTGTMVYEQYF
.	TRBV28	.	TRBJ2-2	TGTGCCAGCAGTTTAGGGCAGTTCCTTGGGGAGCTGTTTTTT	CASSLGQFLGELFF
.	TRBV4-1	.	TRBJ2-7	TGCGCCAGCAGTTCCCGGACTGATTCCTACGAGCAGTACTTC	CASSSRTDSYEQYF
.	TRBV5-1	.	TRBJ1-4	TGCGCCAGCAGCCTACAGGGATTGTCTAATGAAAAACTGTTTTTT	CASSLQGLSNEKLFF
TRBD1	TRBV11-2	.	TRBJ1-6	TGTGCCAGCAGCCCCCCCCCGACAGGGGTTTCACCCCTCCACTTT	CASSPPPTGVSPLHF
.	TRBV11-2	.	TRBJ1-1	TGTGCCAGCAGCTTAGATGCGTCGTGGAACACTGAAGCTTTCTTT	CASSLDASWNTEAFF
TRBD2	TRBV5-4	.	TRBJ2-3	TGTGCCAGCAGCTCTAAGGAGGGGGGACTAGCGGGGGCAGATACGCAGTATTTT	CASSSKEGGLAGADTQYF
TRBD1	TRBV4-1	.	TRBJ1-4	TGCGCCAGCAGCGCCCTCCCCCGACAGGGGCCAACTAATGAAAAACTGTTTTTT	CASSALPRQGPTNEKLFF
.	TRBV10-3	.	TRBJ1-6	TGTGCCATCAGTGAAGGGGCCAGCTCCTATAATTCACCCCTCCACTTT	CAISEGASSYNSPLHF